These T cell receptor beta chains were read from a single sample in a study of Graves' ophthalmopathy and Graves' hyperthyroidism. TCRdb recomputed calls from the multiplex PCR reads with MiXCR, one row per CDR3 protein. This table has about 1.1 million distinct CDR3 sequences, about 36% appearing once. Input material: peripheral blood or thyroid tissue (not recorded which). The receptors stem from an adult man with Graves' hyperthyroidism. CDR3s include the opening cysteine and the closing phenylalanine or tryptophan. The order of the fields is V gene, D gene, clone size, J gene, CDR3 DNA, CDR3 protein. The D gene is left open where the match is weak. Part of the rows lack a size; the others show once, few, many or a class for expanded clones.

V: TRBV12-3/TRBV12-4
D: TRBD1
size: many
J: TRBJ2-5
DNA: TGTGCCAGCAGTTCCAATCGACAGGGCAAGGAGACCCAGTACTTC
CDR3: CASSSNRQGKETQYF

V: TRBV5-1
D: NA
size: few
J: TRBJ2-7
DNA: TGCGCCAGCAGCTGGACCGGTAGGTCAAGGGTGGAGCAGTACTTC
CDR3: CASSWTGRSRVEQYF

V: TRBV11-2
D: NA
size: NA
J: TRBJ2-2
DNA: TGTGCCAGCAGCTTAGACCCCGGGGGCCCGCCCCGGGAGCTGTTTTTT
CDR3: CASSLDPGGPPRELFF

V: TRBV12-3/TRBV12-4
D: TRBD1
size: NA
J: TRBJ2-2
DNA: TGTGCCAGCAGTTCTGGGACAGGGTGGGGAACCGGGGAGCTGTTTTTT
CDR3: CASSSGTGWGTGELFF

V: TRBV12-3/TRBV12-4
D: TRBD1
size: NA
J: TRBJ1-5
DNA: TGTGCCAGCAGTTTAATGGGACAGGGAAATCAGCCCCAGCATTTT
CDR3: CASSLMGQGNQPQHF

V: TRBV25-1
D: NA
size: NA
J: TRBJ2-3
DNA: TGTGCCAGCAGTACCTTCACGAACCCCACAGATACGCAGTATTTT
CDR3: CASSTFTNPTDTQYF

V: TRBV2
D: TRBD2
size: NA
J: TRBJ2-5
DNA: TGTGCCAGCACCGTGACCCCTAGCGGGGAGACCCAGTACTTC
CDR3: CASTVTPSGETQYF

V: TRBV5-1
D: TRBD1
size: once
J: TRBJ2-7
DNA: TGCGCCAGCAGCTTCCCTGGACAGGGATTATGGGAGCAGTACTTC
CDR3: CASSFPGQGLWEQYF

V: TRBV4-3
D: NA
size: few
J: TRBJ1-4
DNA: TGCGCCAGCAGCCAGGAGGAAACAACTAATGAAAAACTGTTTTTT
CDR3: CASSQEETTNEKLFF

V: TRBV2
D: TRBD1
size: NA
J: TRBJ2-7
DNA: TGTGCCAGCAGTGCCACTCCCTTTAGACAGGGGATCTACGAGCAGTACTTC
CDR3: CASSATPFRQGIYEQYF

V: TRBV10-3
D: NA
size: many
J: TRBJ2-5
DNA: TGTGCCATCAGTGACCCCCCTCGACCCGGGGGTGGAGAGACCCAGTACTTC
CDR3: CAISDPPRPGGGETQYF

V: TRBV7-2
D: NA
size: few
J: TRBJ1-5
DNA: TGTGCCAGCAGCTTACGGCAGGGGCCTGGATGGCCCCAGCATTTT
CDR3: CASSLRQGPGWPQHF

V: TRBV6-6
D: NA
size: many
J: TRBJ1-1
DNA: TGTGCCAGCAGTCGGGGGGGGGCAAACACTGAAGCTTTCTTT
CDR3: CASSRGGANTEAFF

V: TRBV7-2
D: NA
size: many
J: TRBJ1-3
DNA: TGTGCCAGCAGGACCACTGGGGCAGGAAACACCATATATTTT
CDR3: CASRTTGAGNTIYF

V: TRBV20-1
D: TRBD1
size: many
J: TRBJ1-6
DNA: TGCAGTGCCGTCGACAGGGTGGGTAATTCACCCCTCCACTTT
CDR3: CSAVDRVGNSPLHF

V: TRBV2
D: NA
size: NA
J: TRBJ2-5
DNA: TGTGCCAGCAGTCGACAGGTTTCGGAGACCCAGTACTTC
CDR3: CASSRQVSETQYF

V: TRBV20-1
D: TRBD1
size: NA
J: TRBJ2-5
DNA: TGCAGTACAGGGGGAGGAGAGACCCAGTACTTC
CDR3: CSTGGGETQYF

V: TRBV20-1
D: TRBD1
size: NA
J: TRBJ2-7
DNA: TGCACGGGACAGGGTACCTACGAGCAGTACTTC
CDR3: CTGQGTYEQYF

V: TRBV4-1
D: TRBD2
size: few
J: TRBJ2-2
DNA: TGCGCCAGCAGCCAAGCACTAGCGGGGGGATCTGCCGGGGAGCTGTTTTTT
CDR3: CASSQALAGGSAGELFF

V: TRBV4-3
D: NA
size: few
J: TRBJ1-4
DNA: TGCGCCAGCAGCCAATTCTCGGACAGCGGACGTGAAAAACTGTTTTTT
CDR3: CASSQFSDSGREKLFF

V: TRBV20-1
D: NA
size: many
J: TRBJ1-1
DNA: TGCAGTGCTAGATTCATGGAGGTGAACACTGAAGCTTTCTTT
CDR3: CSARFMEVNTEAFF

V: TRBV7-8
D: NA
size: many
J: TRBJ1-1
DNA: TGTGCCAGCAGCCAGGAATTCGTAATGAACACTGAAGCTTTCTTT
CDR3: CASSQEFVMNTEAFF

V: TRBV7-9
D: NA
size: few
J: TRBJ2-7
DNA: TGTGCCAGCAGCACCGGGAGCATGCGGTACTTC
CDR3: CASSTGSMRYF

V: TRBV4-1
D: TRBD1
size: NA
J: TRBJ2-7
DNA: TGCGCCAGCAGCCAATCCAGACAGGGTAATTACGAGCAGTACTTC
CDR3: CASSQSRQGNYEQYF

V: TRBV4-3
D: TRBD1
size: NA
J: TRBJ2-2
DNA: TGCGCCAGCAGCCAAGGTCCTACAGGGGATTATGACGGGGAGCTGTTTTTT
CDR3: CASSQGPTGDYDGELFF

V: TRBV5-1
D: TRBD1
size: few
J: TRBJ1-2
DNA: TGCGCCAGCAGCAGAGGACAGGCGACCTATGGCTACACCTTC
CDR3: CASSRGQATYGYTF

V: TRBV7-8
D: NA
size: many
J: TRBJ2-7
DNA: TGTGCTAGTCTTCTAGCTTCCGAGCAGTACTTC
CDR3: CASLLASEQYF

V: TRBV12-3/TRBV12-4
D: NA
size: NA
J: TRBJ2-6
DNA: TGTGCCAGCAGCACGACAGGCAGTAACGTCCTGACTTTC
CDR3: CASSTTGSNVLTF

V: TRBV15
D: NA
size: NA
J: TRBJ2-6
DNA: TGTGCCACCAGCAGCTACCGGACTGGGGCCAACGTCCTGACTTTC
CDR3: CATSSYRTGANVLTF

V: TRBV4-3
D: TRBD1
size: many
J: TRBJ2-7
DNA: TGCGCCAGCAGCCAGCTGGACAGGTCAGACTACGAGCAGTACTTC
CDR3: CASSQLDRSDYEQYF

V: TRBV6-1
D: NA
size: NA
J: TRBJ1-2
DNA: TGTGCCAGCAGCCAAGCCCAGGGAGGGCTGGGTAACTATGGCTACACCTTC
CDR3: CASSQAQGGLGNYGYTF

V: TRBV10-3
D: NA
size: NA
J: TRBJ2-5
DNA: TGTGCCATCATTGGGGAGTTAGGTAACATCCAAGAGACCCAGTACTTC
CDR3: CAIIGELGNIQETQYF

V: TRBV13
D: TRBD2
size: few
J: TRBJ2-7
DNA: TGTGCCAGCAGCTCTAGGGGACTACACTACGAGCAGTACTTC
CDR3: CASSSRGLHYEQYF

V: TRBV11-2
D: NA
size: few
J: TRBJ2-2
DNA: TGTGCCAGCAGCTTATCTTGGGGGAAAAGGGACGGGGAGCTGTTTTTT
CDR3: CASSLSWGKRDGELFF

V: TRBV5-1
D: NA
size: NA
J: TRBJ2-7
DNA: TGCGCCAGCAGCTTGGGGGTCGGGGCAGGGGCATACGAGCAGTACTTC
CDR3: CASSLGVGAGAYEQYF

V: TRBV7-8
D: NA
size: many
J: TRBJ1-5
DNA: TGTGCCAGCAGCTTAAAACTGGGACATAGGCAGCCCCAGCATTTT
CDR3: CASSLKLGHRQPQHF

V: TRBV6-2/TRBV6-3
D: TRBD1
size: few
J: TRBJ1-5
DNA: TGTGCCAGCAGTTACTCGGGACAGTATCAGCCCCAGCATTTT
CDR3: CASSYSGQYQPQHF

V: TRBV6-1
D: NA
size: NA
J: TRBJ1-5
DNA: TGTGCCAGCAGCCTTTCCGGGCCTTGGCCCCAGCATTTT
CDR3: CASSLSGPWPQHF

V: TRBV2
D: NA
size: NA
J: TRBJ1-1
DNA: TGTGCCAGCCCTAAGGGATGCAGGGAGAACACTGAAGCTTTCTTT
CDR3: CASPKGCRENTEAFF

V: TRBV7-9
D: NA
size: NA
J: TRBJ2-2
DNA: TGTGCCAGCAGCCAAGCTAGCGCTCCCAGCACCGGGGAGCTGTTTTTT
CDR3: CASSQASAPSTGELFF

V: TRBV5-1
D: TRBD2
size: few
J: TRBJ2-5
DNA: TGCGCCAGTAAACCCGGGACTAGACAAGAGACCCAGTACTTC
CDR3: CASKPGTRQETQYF

V: TRBV20-1
D: NA
size: many
J: TRBJ2-7
DNA: TGCAGCGCCAAGATTACGCGCTACGAGCAGTACTTC
CDR3: CSAKITRYEQYF

V: TRBV7-9
D: NA
size: many
J: TRBJ2-7
DNA: TGTGCCAGCAGCCCGCGGTCGGGAGCTGTTTACGAGCAGTACTTC
CDR3: CASSPRSGAVYEQYF

V: TRBV2
D: NA
size: many
J: TRBJ2-7
DNA: TGTGCCAGCAGTGATATCCCTTCGGGACGAGAGGACGAGCAGTACTTC
CDR3: CASSDIPSGREDEQYF

V: TRBV7-9
D: NA
size: many
J: TRBJ2-7
DNA: TGTGCCAGCAGCAGCGGGTCGGCGAACTACGAGCAGTACTTC
CDR3: CASSSGSANYEQYF

V: TRBV12-3/TRBV12-4
D: TRBD1
size: few
J: TRBJ1-5
DNA: TGTGCCAGCAGTCCCAGGGGGCGAAGGGATCAGCCCCAGCATTTT
CDR3: CASSPRGRRDQPQHF

V: TRBV10-3
D: TRBD1
size: many
J: TRBJ2-5
DNA: TGTGCCACCACCCGGGACAGGGGAGAGACCCAGTACTTC
CDR3: CATTRDRGETQYF

V: TRBV11-2
D: NA
size: few
J: TRBJ2-7
DNA: TGTGCCAGCAGCGTCAGCCTATCAGGGCAGGCCTACGAGCAGTACTTC
CDR3: CASSVSLSGQAYEQYF